These T cell receptor beta chains were read from a single sample in a study of cytomegalovirus exposure and HLA in healthy donors. The table came from immunoSEQ multiplex PCR; TCRdb's copy has only in-frame clones and leaves some out. Among tens of thousands of clones listed, around 65% were seen once. The sequencing input was PBMCs. The receptor set was obtained from a man aged 55 to 69 in good health and CMV-seropositive. Both conserved end residues are part of each CDR3. Each record gives: J gene, D gene, V gene, clone size, CDR3 protein, CDR3 DNA. D genes are given only for firm matches. Rows may omit the clone size; those that give it use once, few, many or a size class.

>TRBJ1-2|-|TRBV7-9|-
CASSTSGGRYGYTF
TGTGCCAGCAGCACCTCAGGAGGGCGCTATGGCTACACCTTC
>TRBJ1-6|-|TRBV7-9|-
CSSSLGGDSPLHF
TGTTCCAGCAGCTTAGGGGGGGATTCACCCCTCCACTTT
>TRBJ2-7|-|TRBV9|few
CASSVDGGPSYEQYF
TGTGCCAGCAGCGTAGACGGGGGGCCCTCCTACGAGCAGTACTTC
>TRBJ2-5|-|TRBV4-3|once
CASSQGTGSRGETQYF
TGCGCCAGCAGCCAAGGGACTGGGAGTCGAGGAGAGACCCAGTACTTC
>TRBJ2-1|-|TRBV6-6|-
CASSYGGASSYNEQFF
TGTGCCAGCAGTTACGGCGGGGCCAGCTCCTACAATGAGCAGTTCTTC
>TRBJ2-3|TRBD1|TRBV29-1|-
CSAEAGQGGGTDTQYF
TGCAGCGCCGAGGCGGGACAGGGAGGAGGTACAGATACGCAGTATTTT
>TRBJ1-1|-|TRBV4-2|-
CASSPDGGTEAFF
TGTGCCAGCAGCCCTGATGGGGGGACTGAAGCTTTCTTT
>TRBJ1-1|-|TRBV6-5|-
CASSYLVGNEAFF
TGTGCCAGCAGTTATTTAGTCGGTAATGAAGCTTTCTTT
>TRBJ2-3|TRBD2|TRBV30|-
CAWTKQRGSTDTQYF
TGTGCCTGGACCAAACAGCGGGGTTCCACAGATACGCAGTATTTT
>TRBJ1-1|TRBD1|TRBV12-5|-
CASGFMVLGDRTDGEAFF
TGTGCTAGTGGTTTTATGGTTCTTGGGGACAGGACCGATGGTGAAGCTTTCTTT
>TRBJ1-1|-|TRBV14|-
CASSLGHLMNTEAFF
TGTGCCAGCAGCCTCGGACACCTCATGAACACTGAAGCTTTCTTT
>TRBJ2-2|-|TRBV5-1|-
CASRMDTSTGELFF
TGCGCCAGCAGGATGGACACGTCCACCGGGGAGCTGTTTTTT
>TRBJ1-1|TRBD1|TRBV4-1|-
CASSARQGRTEAFF
TGCGCCAGCAGCGCACGACAGGGGAGGACTGAAGCTTTCTTT
>TRBJ2-7|-|TRBV6-1|once
CASSLSAPEQYF
TGTGCCAGCAGCCTTAGTGCTCCCGAGCAGTACTTC
>TRBJ1-4|-|TRBV30|-
CAWRPLGGKLFF
TGTGCCTGGAGACCACTCGGGGGGAAACTGTTTTTT
>TRBJ2-1|-|TRBV10-3|-
CAISVSPTNYNEQFF
TGTGCCATCAGTGTTTCCCCGACAAACTACAATGAGCAGTTCTTC
>TRBJ2-2|-|TRBV25-1|-
CASSRRGTNTGELFF
TGTGCCAGCAGTCGCCGGGGAACGAACACCGGGGAGCTGTTTTTT
>TRBJ1-1|-|TRBV7-8|-
CASSLSGDPGGAAFF
TGTGCCAGCAGCTTAAGCGGTGACCCGGGGGGGGCCGCTTTCTTT
>TRBJ1-2|-|TRBV15|-
CATSGTGYGYTF
TGTGCCACCAGCGGAACGGGCTATGGCTACACCTTC
>TRBJ1-5|-|TRBV4-3|once
CASSQELLARGSLTQHF
TGCGCCAGCAGCCAAGAATTGTTGGCCAGGGGAAGTCTTACCCAGCATTTT
>TRBJ2-5|-|TRBV20-1|-
CSARQATQYF
TGCAGTGCTAGACAGGCGACCCAGTACTTC
>TRBJ1-4|TRBD1|TRBV6-5|-
CASSYSGTGVELFF
TGTGCCAGCAGTTACAGCGGGACAGGGGTTGAACTGTTTTTT
>TRBJ1-4|-|TRBV27|-
CASKLRQLPNEKLFF
TGTGCCAGCAAACTACGACAGTTACCTAATGAAAAACTGTTTTTT
>TRBJ1-1|TRBD1|TRBV30|few
CAWTLTGGWTEAFF
TGTGCCTGGACTCTGACAGGGGGATGGACTGAAGCTTTCTTT
>TRBJ1-1|-|TRBV4-1|-
CASSPIGAVDTEAFF
TGCGCCAGCAGCCCAATTGGGGCTGTGGACACTGAAGCTTTCTTT
>TRBJ1-2|TRBD1|TRBV6-5|-
CASSYRTGREGYTF
TGTGCCAGCAGTTACCGGACAGGGCGTGAGGGCTACACCTTC
>TRBJ2-7|TRBD1|TRBV10-3|-
CAISESGTGNYEQYF
TGTGCCATCAGTGAGTCCGGGACAGGAAACTACGAGCAGTACTTC
>TRBJ2-1|-|TRBV18|-
CASSPRGGNEQFF
TGTGCCAGCTCACCACGAGGGGGCAATGAGCAGTTCTTC
>TRBJ2-1|-|TRBV7-6|-
CASSRGTSNEQFF
TGTGCCAGCAGCCGAGGTACTAGTAACGAGCAGTTCTTC
>TRBJ2-3|-|TRBV9|-
CASRDTAGTQYF
TGTGCCAGCAGAGACACCGCAGGTACGCAGTATTTT
>TRBJ1-4|-|TRBV6-1|few
CASSEVGGGGGKLFF
TGTGCCAGCAGTGAGGTTGGGGGGGGCGGTGGAAAACTGTTTTTT
>TRBJ1-2|-|TRBV30|-
CAWSGTANYGYTF
TGTGCCTGGAGTGGTACGGCTAACTATGGCTACACCTTC
>TRBJ2-3|TRBD2|TRBV27|once
CASSLGPASGGTDTQYF
TGTGCCAGCAGCCTCGGGCCGGCTAGCGGGGGCACAGATACGCAGTATTTT
>TRBJ2-2|-|TRBV7-2|-
CASSYPTAGTGELFF
TGTGCCAGCAGCTACCCGACTGCGGGCACCGGGGAGCTGTTTTTT
>TRBJ2-3|-|TRBV5-1|-
CASSPYHRDFSTDTQYF
TGCGCCAGCAGCCCTTACCACCGGGACTTCAGCACAGATACGCAGTATTTT
>TRBJ2-3|TRBD2|TRBV19|-
CASSPTSGGSTSTDTQYF
TGTGCCAGTAGTCCTACTAGCGGGGGTTCAACTAGCACAGATACGCAGTATTTT
>TRBJ2-7|-|TRBV4-1|-
CASSQEGAQPYEQYF
TGCGCCAGCAGCCAAGAAGGGGCACAGCCCTACGAGCAGTACTTC
>TRBJ2-3|TRBD2|TRBV14|-
CASSQELAWGTDTQYF
TGTGCCAGCAGCCAAGAACTAGCGTGGGGAACAGATACGCAGTATTTT
>TRBJ1-1|-|TRBV7-2|few
CASSLGWAITEAFF
TGTGCCAGCAGCCTAGGCTGGGCAATCACTGAAGCTTTCTTT
>TRBJ2-7|-|TRBV9|-
CASSEKTESAYEQYF
TGTGCCAGCAGTGAAAAGACAGAGTCGGCCTACGAGCAGTACTTC
>TRBJ2-1|TRBD2|TRBV6-1|-
CASKGTLAGVAEQFF
TGTGCCAGCAAAGGGACGCTAGCGGGGGTAGCTGAGCAGTTCTTC